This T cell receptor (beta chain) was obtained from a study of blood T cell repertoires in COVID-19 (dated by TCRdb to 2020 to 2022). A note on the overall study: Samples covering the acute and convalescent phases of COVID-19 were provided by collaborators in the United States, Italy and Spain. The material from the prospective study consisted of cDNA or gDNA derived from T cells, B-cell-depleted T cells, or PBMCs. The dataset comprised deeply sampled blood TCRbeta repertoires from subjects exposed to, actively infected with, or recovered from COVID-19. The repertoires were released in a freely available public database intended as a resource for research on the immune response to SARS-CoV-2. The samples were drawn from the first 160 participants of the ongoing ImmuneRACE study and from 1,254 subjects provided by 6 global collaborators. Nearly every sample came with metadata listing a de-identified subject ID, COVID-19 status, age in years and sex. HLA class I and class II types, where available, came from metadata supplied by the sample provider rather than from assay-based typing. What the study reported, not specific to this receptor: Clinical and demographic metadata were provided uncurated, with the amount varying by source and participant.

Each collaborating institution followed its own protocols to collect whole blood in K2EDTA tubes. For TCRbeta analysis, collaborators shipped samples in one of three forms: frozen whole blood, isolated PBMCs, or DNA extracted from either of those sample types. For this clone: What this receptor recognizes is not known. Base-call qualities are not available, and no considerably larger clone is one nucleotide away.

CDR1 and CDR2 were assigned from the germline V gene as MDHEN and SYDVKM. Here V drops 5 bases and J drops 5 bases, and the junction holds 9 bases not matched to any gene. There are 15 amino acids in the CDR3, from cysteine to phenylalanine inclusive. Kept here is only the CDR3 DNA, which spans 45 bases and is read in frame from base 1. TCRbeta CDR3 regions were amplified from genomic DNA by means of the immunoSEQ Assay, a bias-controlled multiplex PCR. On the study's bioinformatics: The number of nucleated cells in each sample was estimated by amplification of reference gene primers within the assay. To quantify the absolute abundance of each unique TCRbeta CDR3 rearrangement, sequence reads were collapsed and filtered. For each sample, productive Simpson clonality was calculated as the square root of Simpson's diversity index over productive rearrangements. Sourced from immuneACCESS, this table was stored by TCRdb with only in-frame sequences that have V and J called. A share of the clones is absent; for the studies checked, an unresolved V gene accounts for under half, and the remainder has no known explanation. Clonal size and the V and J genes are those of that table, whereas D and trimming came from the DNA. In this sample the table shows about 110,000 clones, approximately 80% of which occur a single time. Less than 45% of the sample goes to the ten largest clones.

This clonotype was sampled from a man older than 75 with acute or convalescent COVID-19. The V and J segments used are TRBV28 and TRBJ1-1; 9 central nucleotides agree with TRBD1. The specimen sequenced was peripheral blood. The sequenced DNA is TGTGCCAGCAGTCCACCGGGACAGGGCAGGACTGAAGCTTTCTTT. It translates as CASSPPGQGRTEAFF.